This T cell receptor beta chain was profiled in a study of tumor T cells in aggressive B-cell lymphoma (dated by TCRdb to the late 2010s). Comment on this clone: Its antigen remains unidentified. Base qualities were left out, and no much larger clone turns up one base away.

The junction shows trimming of 0 bases on V and 0 bases on J, plus 23 bases between the germline ends. Via the germline V gene (reference sequence), CDR1 is MNHEY and CDR2 SMNVEV. The CDR3 numbers 21 residues from cysteine through phenylalanine. The sequence is cut down to CDR3 DNA, 63 bases in frame from base 1. The method was the immunoSEQ multiplex PCR assay. TCRdb obtained this table from immuneACCESS and retained in-frame rearrangements with V and J assigned. These tables miss some clones; where compared with another copy, unresolved V genes account for less than half of the shortfall, and the remainder is unexplained. Present in this sample are 9,000 or so clones, about 88% of which were seen just once. The ten biggest clones cover more than 3% of the sample.

In this chain, TRBV27 is recombined with TRBJ1-4, with TRBD1 tentatively as D gene (6 bases match). The sequence came from an adult with diffuse large B cell lymphoma. Sequencing used tumor tissue. The CDR3 is CASSLSGWGGGLITTNEKLFF. The sequenced DNA: TGTGCCAGCAGTTTATCCGGTTGGGGGGGCGGATTAATAACAACTAATGAAAAACTGTTTTTT.